This TCR beta chain derives from a study of identifying expanded T cells in peripheral blood. Germline V gives CDR1 SGHAT, CDR2 FQNNGV. The V gene end was trimmed by 3 bases and the J gene end by 3 bases; junction bases not matched to a gene: 4. CDR3 size: 14 residues. Using immunoSEQ multiplex PCR, the repertoire was profiled, and TCRdb retains in-frame clones only, with some absent. Among about 54,000 clones, roughly 87% were seen once, and the ten largest hold about 3.7%. The chain has TRBV11-2 and TRBJ2-5; 7 bases fit TRBD1. This sequence was found in a person aged 18 to 70 in good health. Material for sequencing was blood. The CDR3 coding sequence is TGTGCCAGCAGCTTTGGACAGGTTGAAGAGACCCAGTACTTC. Translating gives CASSFGQVEETQYF.